This T cell receptor beta chain was retrieved from a study of cytomegalovirus exposure and HLA in healthy donors. Study as a whole: An earlier analysis identified fewer than 130 million unique TCR beta sequences in approximately 190 million T cells.

Comment on this clone: Its target is unknown.

The germline CDR1 and CDR2 sequences are SGDLS and YYNGEE. Trimming stripped 0 bases from V and 1 base from J, with 10 bases between. The CDR3 runs to 15 residues. Findings of the study overall: Productive status was seen about 90% or about 30% of the time for most TCR beta V segments in an earlier analysis.

The PCR employed 60 Vbeta primers together with 13 Jbeta primers. Profiled with immunoSEQ multiplex PCR; TCRdb holds only in-frame clones, not every one. This sample has fewer than 250,000 clones, with approximately 86% found just once. The receptor's source is a woman between 18 and 29 years old in good health and CMV-seronegative. The sequenced sample consisted of PBMCs. The V call is TRBV9, the J call TRBJ1-1; TRBD1 is a possible D gene (5 bases). This chain's CDR3 is CASSVGQGWNTEAFF. DNA for the CDR3: TGTGCCAGCAGCGTAGGTCAGGGATGGAACACTGAAGCTTTCTTT. Full variable domain (rest looked up from reference TRBV9 and TRBJ1-1): DSGVTQTPKHLITATGQRVTLRCSPRSGDLSVYWYQQSLDQGLQFLIQYYNGEERAKGNILERFSAQQFPDLHSELNLSSLELGDSALYFCASSVGQGWNTEAFFGQGTRLTVV.